This T cell receptor beta chain was documented in a study of blood T cells in healthy people across ages. Study-level findings and limits: Naive CD4+ cells and diversity were both higher in long-lived donors than in aged donors.

Per sample, no less than 5 micrograms of total RNA were extracted. CDR3 length: 12 residues. About this clonotype: Its antigen is unknown.

Through a sample-barcoded 5' primer and a J-beta primer mix, a second PCR was run for roughly 6 to 11 cycles. Every single cDNA molecule received a tag from a template-switch adaptor with 12 random nucleotides. Samples each returned at least 3 million CDR3-containing paired-end reads. TCRdb ran MiXCR on the 5' RACE reads and lists one entry per CDR3 protein. This sample has fewer than 1,000,000 distinct CDR3 sequences, with about 46% found just once. The material sequenced was blood. This receptor was obtained from a man older than 75 in good health. This chain links TRBV21-1 with TRBJ2-5. TRBV21-1 is a pseudogene. This CDR3 is CASSKSEETQYF. In DNA form, the CDR3 reads TGTGCCAGCAGCAAATCAGAAGAGACCCAGTACTTC.